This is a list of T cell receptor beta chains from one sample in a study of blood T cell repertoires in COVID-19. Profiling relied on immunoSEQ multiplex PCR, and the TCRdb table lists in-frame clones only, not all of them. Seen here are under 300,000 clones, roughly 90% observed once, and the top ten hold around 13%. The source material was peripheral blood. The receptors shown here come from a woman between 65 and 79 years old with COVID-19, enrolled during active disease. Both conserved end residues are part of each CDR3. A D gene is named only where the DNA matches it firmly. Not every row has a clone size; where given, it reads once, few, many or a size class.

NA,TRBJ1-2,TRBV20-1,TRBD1,CSGRTGYGYTF,TGCAGTGGCCGGACAGGGTATGGCTACACCTTC
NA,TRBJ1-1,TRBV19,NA,CASSGGLWQVWEAFF,TGTGCCAGTAGCGGAGGTCTTTGGCAGGTCTGGGAAGCTTTCTTT
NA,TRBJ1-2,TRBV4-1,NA,CASSQPAALANYGYTF,TGCGCCAGCAGCCAGCCCGCAGCCCTAGCTAACTATGGCTACACCTTC
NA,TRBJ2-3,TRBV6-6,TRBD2,CASSPGLAGVDTQYF,TGTGCCAGCAGCCCTGGGCTAGCGGGGGTGGATACGCAGTATTTT
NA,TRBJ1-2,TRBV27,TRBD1,CASSSLTGLGYTF,TGTGCCAGCAGTTCCTTGACAGGGCTGGGCTACACCTTC
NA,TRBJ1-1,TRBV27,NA,CASSLFSGDTEAFF,TGTGCCAGCAGTTTATTTTCAGGGGACACTGAAGCTTTCTTT
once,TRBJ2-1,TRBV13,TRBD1,CASSPTFPDRGPGRGPEQFF,TGTGCCAGCAGCCCGACCTTCCCCGACAGGGGGCCTGGTCGGGGTCCTGAGCAGTTCTTC
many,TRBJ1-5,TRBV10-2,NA,CASSDGGNQPQHF,TGCGCCAGCAGTGACGGGGGCAATCAGCCCCAGCATTTT
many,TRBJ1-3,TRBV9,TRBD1,CASSPRRGVNTIYF,TGTGCCAGCAGCCCTCGCAGGGGGGTAAACACCATATATTTT
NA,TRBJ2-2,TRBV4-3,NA,CASSQDPGVGGELFF,TGCGCCAGCAGCCAAGACCCCGGGGTCGGCGGGGAGCTGTTTTTT
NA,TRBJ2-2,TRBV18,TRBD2,CASSPLAGATGELFF,TGTGCCAGCTCACCACTAGCGGGGGCCACCGGGGAGCTGTTTTTT
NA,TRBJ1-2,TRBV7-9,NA,CASSLAKPAAYGYTF,TGTGCCAGCAGCTTAGCAAAGCCCGCCGCTTACGGCTACACCTTC
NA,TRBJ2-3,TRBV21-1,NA,CASSPPRGPTDTQYF,TGTGCCAGCAGCCCCCCCAGGGGGCCGACAGATACGCAGTATTTT